The sequence of this T cell receptor (beta chain) was determined in a study of blood T cell repertoires in COVID-19. Libraries were prepared by immunoSEQ multiplex PCR; TCRdb keeps only in-frame clonotypes and omits some of them. This table holds around 300,000 clones, approximately 85% found once. This CDR3 has 15 amino acids. V trimming: 3 bases; J trimming: 3 bases; junction bases outside the gene matches: 8. The germline CDR1 and CDR2 sequences are SGHRS and YFSETQ. The sequencing input was PBMCs or T cells enriched from blood (not recorded which). V and J are TRBV5-1 and TRBJ1-2; 7 nucleotides match TRBD1. The sequence came from a woman in her 30s who had recovered from COVID-19. This CDR3 reads CASSSGGRNDYGYTF. In nucleotides, the CDR3 is TGCGCCAGCAGCTCAGGGGGACGCAACGACTATGGCTACACCTTC.